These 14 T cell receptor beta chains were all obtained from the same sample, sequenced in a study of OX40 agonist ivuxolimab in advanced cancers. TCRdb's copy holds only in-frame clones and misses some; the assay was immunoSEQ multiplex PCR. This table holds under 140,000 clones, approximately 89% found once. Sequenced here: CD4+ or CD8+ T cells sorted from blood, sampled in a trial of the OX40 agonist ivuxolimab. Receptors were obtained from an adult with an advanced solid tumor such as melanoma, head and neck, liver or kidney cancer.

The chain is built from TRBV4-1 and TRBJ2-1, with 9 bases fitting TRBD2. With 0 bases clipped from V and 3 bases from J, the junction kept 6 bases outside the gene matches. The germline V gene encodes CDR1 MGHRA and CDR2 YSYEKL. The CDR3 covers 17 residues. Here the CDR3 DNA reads TGCGCCAGCAGCCAAGATCGAGCGCGGGAGGGCTACAATGAGCAGTTCTTC. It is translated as CASSQDRAREGYNEQFF.

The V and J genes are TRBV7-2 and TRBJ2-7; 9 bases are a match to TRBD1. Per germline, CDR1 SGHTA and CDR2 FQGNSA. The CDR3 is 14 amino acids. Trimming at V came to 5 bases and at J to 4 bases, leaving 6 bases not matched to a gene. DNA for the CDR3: TGTGCCAGCAGCCAAAACAGGGGGCGGTACGAGCAGTACTTC. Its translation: CASSQNRGRYEQYF.

The CDR3: CASGLAGTDTQYF. CDR3 DNA: TGTGCTAGTGGTTTGGCGGGGACAGATACGCAGTATTTT. The chain uses TRBV12-5 and TRBJ2-3; possibly TRBD2 for D (5 bases). This CDR3 comprises 13 residues. Germline V CDR1 and CDR2: LGHNT, FRNRAP. The V end was cut by 1 base, the J end by 3 bases, with 5 bases between.

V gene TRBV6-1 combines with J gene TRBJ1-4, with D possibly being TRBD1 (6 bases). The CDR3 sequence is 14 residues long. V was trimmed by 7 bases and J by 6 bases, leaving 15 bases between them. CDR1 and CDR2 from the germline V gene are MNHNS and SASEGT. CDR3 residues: CASNQQGFDEKLFF. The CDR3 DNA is TGTGCCAGCAATCAACAGGGTTTCGATGAAAAACTGTTTTTT.

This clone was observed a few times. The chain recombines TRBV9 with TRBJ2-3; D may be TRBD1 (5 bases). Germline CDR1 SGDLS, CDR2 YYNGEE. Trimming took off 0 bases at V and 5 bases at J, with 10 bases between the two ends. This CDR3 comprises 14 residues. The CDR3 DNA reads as TGTGCCAGCAGCGTAGAGCAGGGCCAAGATACGCAGTATTTT. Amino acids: CASSVEQGQDTQYF. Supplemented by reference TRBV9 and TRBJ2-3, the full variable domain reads DSGVTQTPKHLITATGQRVTLRCSPRSGDLSVYWYQQSLDQGLQFLIQYYNGEERAKGNILERFSAQQFPDLHSELNLSSLELGDSALYFCASSVEQGQDTQYFGPGTRLTVL.

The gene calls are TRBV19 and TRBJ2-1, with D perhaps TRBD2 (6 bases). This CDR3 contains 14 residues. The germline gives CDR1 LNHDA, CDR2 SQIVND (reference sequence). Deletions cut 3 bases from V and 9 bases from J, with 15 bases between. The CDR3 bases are TGTGCCAGTAGTATCCCCCCAACTAGCAGTGAGCAGTTCTTC. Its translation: CASSIPPTSSEQFF.

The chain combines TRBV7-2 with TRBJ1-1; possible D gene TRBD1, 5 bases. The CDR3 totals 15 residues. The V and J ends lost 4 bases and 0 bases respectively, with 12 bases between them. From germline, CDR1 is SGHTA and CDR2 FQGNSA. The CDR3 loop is CASSWRGAMNTEAFF. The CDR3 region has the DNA TGTGCCAGCAGCTGGCGGGGCGCTATGAACACTGAAGCTTTCTTT.

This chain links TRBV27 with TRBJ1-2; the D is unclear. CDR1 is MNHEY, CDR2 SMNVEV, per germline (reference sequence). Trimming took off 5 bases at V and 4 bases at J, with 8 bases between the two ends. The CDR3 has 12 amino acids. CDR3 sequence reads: CASSALGYGYTF. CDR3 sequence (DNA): TGTGCCAGCAGTGCCCTAGGCTATGGCTACACCTTC.

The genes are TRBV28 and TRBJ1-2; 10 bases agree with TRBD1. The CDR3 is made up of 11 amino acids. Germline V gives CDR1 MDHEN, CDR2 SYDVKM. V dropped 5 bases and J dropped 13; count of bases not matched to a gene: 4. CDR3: CASSVDRGRTF. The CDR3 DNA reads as TGTGCCAGCAGTGTCGACAGGGGGCGCACCTTC.

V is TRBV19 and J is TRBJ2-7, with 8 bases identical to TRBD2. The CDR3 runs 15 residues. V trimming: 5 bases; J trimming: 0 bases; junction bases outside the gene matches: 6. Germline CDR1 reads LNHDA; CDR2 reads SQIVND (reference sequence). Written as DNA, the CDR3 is TGTGCCAGTAGTCGGGAGGGAACTGGCTCCTACGAGCAGTACTTC. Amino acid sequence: CASSREGTGSYEQYF. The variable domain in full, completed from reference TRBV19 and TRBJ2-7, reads DGGITQSPKYLFRKEGQNVTLSCEQNLNHDAMYWYRQDPGQGLRLIYYSQIVNDFQKGDIAEGYSVSREKKESFPLTVTSAQKNPTAFYLCASSREGTGSYEQYFGPGTRLTVT.

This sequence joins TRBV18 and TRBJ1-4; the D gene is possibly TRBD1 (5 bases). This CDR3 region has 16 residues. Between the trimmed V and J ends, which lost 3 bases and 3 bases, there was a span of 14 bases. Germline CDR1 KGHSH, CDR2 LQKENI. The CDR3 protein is CASSPGAGRANEKLFF. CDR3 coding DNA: TGTGCCAGCTCACCTGGGGCAGGACGGGCTAATGAAAAACTGTTTTTT.

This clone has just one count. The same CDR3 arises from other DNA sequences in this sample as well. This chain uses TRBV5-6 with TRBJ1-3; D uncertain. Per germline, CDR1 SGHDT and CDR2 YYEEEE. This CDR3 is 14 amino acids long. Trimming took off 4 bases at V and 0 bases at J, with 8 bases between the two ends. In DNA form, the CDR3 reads TGTGCCAGCAGCCTGGAGCCCTCTGGAAACACCATATATTTT. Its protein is CASSLEPSGNTIYF.

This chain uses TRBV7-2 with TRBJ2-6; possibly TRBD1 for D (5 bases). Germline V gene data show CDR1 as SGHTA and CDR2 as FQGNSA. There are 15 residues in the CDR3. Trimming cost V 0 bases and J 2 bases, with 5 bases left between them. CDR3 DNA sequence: TGTGCCAGCAGCTTAGCGGGGCCTGGGGCCAACGTCCTGACTTTC. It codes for CASSLAGPGANVLTF.

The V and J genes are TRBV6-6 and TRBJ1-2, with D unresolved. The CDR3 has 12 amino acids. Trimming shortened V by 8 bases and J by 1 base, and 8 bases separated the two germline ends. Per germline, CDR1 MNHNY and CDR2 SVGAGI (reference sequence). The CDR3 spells CASFWVNYGYTF. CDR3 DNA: TGTGCCAGCTTTTGGGTTAACTATGGCTACACCTTC.